The clone carrying this TCR beta chain has more than one count but fewer than ten. Its target is not known. The data stem from a study of T cell responses to AZD1222 COVID-19 vaccine. Findings and caveats of the study: Recipients of AZD1222 seropositive at baseline numbered only five or six.

Trimming shortened V by 2 bases and J by 1 base, and 7 bases separated the two germline ends. The CDR3 is 14 residues long. In germline, CDR1 is SGHTA, CDR2 FQGTGA. Here immunoSEQ multiplex PCR was the method, and the copy in TCRdb shows in-frame clones only, minus some. The sample includes 88,000 or so clones, around nine tenths of them seen just once. This clonotype was obtained from an adult who received the AZD1222 COVID-19 vaccine. The gene calls are TRBV7-3 and TRBJ2-3; D not resolved. Sequencing was performed on peripheral blood, taken 28 days after the second AZD1222 dose. Written as DNA, the CDR3 is TGTGCCAGCAGCTTAGCGGATCGCACAGATACGCAGTATTTT. Protein sequence: CASSLADRTDTQYF. The full variable domain, completed using reference TRBV7-3 and TRBJ2-3, is GAGVSQTPSNKVTEKGKYVELRCDPISGHTALYWYRQSLGQGPEFLIYFQGTGAADDSGLPNDRFFAVRPEGSVSTLKIQRTERGDSAVYLCASSLADRTDTQYFGPGTRLTVL.